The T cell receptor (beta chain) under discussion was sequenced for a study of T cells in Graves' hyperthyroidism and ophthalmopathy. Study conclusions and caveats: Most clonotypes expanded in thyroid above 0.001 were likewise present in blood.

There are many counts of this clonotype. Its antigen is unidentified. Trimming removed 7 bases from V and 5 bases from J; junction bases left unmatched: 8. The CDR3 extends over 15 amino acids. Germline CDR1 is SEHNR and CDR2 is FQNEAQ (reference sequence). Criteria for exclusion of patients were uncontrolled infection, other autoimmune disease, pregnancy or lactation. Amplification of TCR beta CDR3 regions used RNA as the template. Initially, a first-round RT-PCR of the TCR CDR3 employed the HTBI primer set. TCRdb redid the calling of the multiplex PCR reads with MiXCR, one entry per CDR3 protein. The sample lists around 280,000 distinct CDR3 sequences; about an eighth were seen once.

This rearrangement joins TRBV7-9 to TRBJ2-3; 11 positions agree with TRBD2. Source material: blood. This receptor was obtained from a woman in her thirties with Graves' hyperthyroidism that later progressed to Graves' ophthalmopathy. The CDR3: CASNLLAGDGDTQYF. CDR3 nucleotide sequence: TGTGCCAGCAACCTACTAGCGGGAGATGGAGATACGCAGTATTTT.